The T cell receptor (beta chain) described here comes from a study of T cell clusters in autoimmune cytopenias. TRB amplification used 200 to 250 ng of peripheral blood genomic DNA. TRB was amplified by touch-down multiplex PCR, primer pools A and B combined. One entry per CDR3 protein, without DNA, is what TCRdb gives after re-calling the multiplex PCR reads. The table lists 3,900 or so distinct CDR3 sequences. Notes on this clonotype: Its antigen is currently unknown.

Findings of the study overall: No experiment has yet validated the function of the T cell clusters defined in silico. TRB repertoire shifts in secondary cytopenia and chronic lymphocytic leukemia mostly reflected lymphoma, not autoimmunity. Exclusive TRB clusters were approximately 2.9-fold more numerous in healthy donors than in active autoimmune hepatitis.

The CDR3 extends over 15 amino acids. CDR1 and CDR2 from the germline V gene are SGHDT and YYEEEE. The sequenced sample was peripheral blood. The V call is TRBV5-6, the J call TRBJ2-2; the TRBD1 assignment by TCRdb is unverifiable without DNA. This sequence originates from a human donor with an autoimmune cytopenia or autoimmune hepatitis (not recorded which). CDR3 residues: CASSSGRGLTGELFF.